The 21 T cell receptor beta chains below come from one sample, sequenced in a study of PD-1 blockade in classical Hodgkin lymphoma. The time point denotes: newly diagnosed, previously untreated cHL patient sample. Out of thawed PBMCs, magnetic negative selection purified CD4+ T cells. Method: immunoSEQ multiplex PCR; TCRdb's copy keeps in-frame clones and lacks some. The profile shows roughly 23,000 clones, 90% of them singletons. Sequencing was carried out using CD4+ T cells from blood. These receptors came from a human donor with classical Hodgkin lymphoma.

The chain carries TRBV6-6 and TRBJ2-1; D may be TRBD2 (6 bases). The CDR3 consists of 11 residues. V lost 8 bases to trimming and J lost 10 bases, with 12 bases between them. CDR1 MNHNY and CDR2 SVGAGI come from the germline V gene (reference sequence). The CDR3 spells CASRTTAEQFF. The CDR3 coding sequence is TGTGCCAGCCGGACTACGGCAGAGCAGTTCTTC.

V and J are TRBV18 and TRBJ1-1, with 9 bases aligning to TRBD1. V lost 1 base and J lost 2; bases outside the gene matches: 2. Germline assignment: CDR1 KGHSH and CDR2 LQKENI. The CDR3 loop spans 15 amino acids. The CDR3 loop reads CASSPLDRGNTEAFF. CDR3 sequence (DNA): TGTGCCAGCTCACCACTGGACAGGGGAAACACTGAAGCTTTCTTT.

J is TRBJ2-2 and V is TRBV7-9; D is tentatively TRBD1 or TRBD2 (5 bases each). Germline V gives CDR1 SEHNR, CDR2 FQNEAQ (reference sequence). Trimming pared 4 bases from V and 5 bases from J, leaving 17 bases between. This CDR3 has 16 residues. The CDR3 loop reads CASSSPRDAKTGELFF. The CDR3 nucleotides are TGTGCCAGCAGCTCACCCCGGGACGCCAAAACCGGGGAGCTGTTTTTT.

This rearrangement joins TRBV28 to TRBJ1-5, with D possibly being TRBD1 (5 bases). Germline CDR1 is MDHEN and CDR2 is SYDVKM. V was shortened by 3 bases and J by 9 bases, with 33 bases between the two germline ends. The CDR3 has 20 residues. The CDR3, as DNA: TGTGCCAGCAGTTTTTATAAAAAGACAGAGCCGGGACGGGTTTTTGTGCCCCAGCATTTT. It encodes CASSFYKKTEPGRVFVPQHF.

CDR3: CASSQGISYEQYF. The DNA of the CDR3 is TGCGCCAGCAGCCAAGGGATTTCCTACGAGCAGTACTTC. The chain employs TRBV4-1 and TRBJ2-7; the D is unclear. The ends were cut back, 1 base at V and 1 base at J, with 5 bases in the middle. Germline loops: CDR1 MGHRA, CDR2 YSYEKL. This CDR3 is built from 13 residues.

The chain recombines TRBV7-8 with TRBJ2-5, with a weak D call TRBD1 (5 bases). V was trimmed by 2 bases and J by 3 bases, leaving 13 bases between them. The CDR3 consists of 15 residues. Germline CDR1 is SGHVS and CDR2 is FQNEAQ. DNA for the CDR3: TGTGCCAGCAGCTTACGTTGGACACCTAAAGAGACCCAGTACTTC. It specifies CASSLRWTPKETQYF.

V usage is TRBV11-3 and J usage is TRBJ2-1; 11 bases are a match to TRBD2. Germline-derived CDR1 and CDR2 are SGHNT and YENEEA. V dropped 6 bases and J dropped 7; count of bases not matched to a gene: 11. The CDR3 extends over 16 amino acids. The CDR3 region has the DNA TGTGCCAGCAGTCCGGGGGGGACTAGCGGAAAAAATGAGCAGTTCTTC. Translation: CASSPGGTSGKNEQFF.

The V gene is TRBV11-3, the J gene TRBJ2-3; D might be TRBD1 or TRBD2, each matching 5 bases. The germline V and J ends were trimmed by 1 base and 6 bases, with 8 bases remaining between them. This CDR3 spans 13 amino acids. Looked up from germline, CDR1 is SGHNT and CDR2 is YENEEA. In DNA, the CDR3 is TGTGCCAGCAGCTTAGGAGGGGCGGATACGCAGTATTTT. Translation gives CASSLGGADTQYF.

This sequence joins TRBV11-2 and TRBJ1-4; 7 positions match TRBD1. Germline CDR1 reads SGHAT; CDR2 reads FQNNGV. V lost 4 bases, J lost 7 bases, and 9 bases stayed unmatched. This CDR3 has 15 residues. DNA for the CDR3: TGTGCCAGCAGCTACTACAGGGGCTGGGGTGAAAAACTGTTTTTT. It is translated as CASSYYRGWGEKLFF.

This chain links TRBV29-1 with TRBJ2-3; D is perhaps TRBD1 or TRBD2 (5 bases each). The germline V gene has CDR1 SQVTM and CDR2 ANQGSEA. Trimming left V 8 bases short and J 1 base short, with 19 bases between. The CDR3 runs to 15 residues. In nucleotides, the CDR3 is TGCAGCTCAAAGGGACCCCGATGGGGCACAGATACGCAGTATTTT. This gives the protein CSSKGPRWGTDTQYF.

This chain uses TRBV18 with TRBJ1-5; D gene uncertain. This CDR3 has 12 residues. Trimming took 0 bases from V and 7 from J, leaving 4 bases between them. CDR1 is KGHSH and CDR2 is LQKENI in the germline V gene. This CDR3 reads CASSPPGQPQHF. Here the CDR3 DNA reads TGTGCCAGCTCACCACCAGGACAGCCCCAGCATTTT.

This chain links TRBV30 with TRBJ2-6; D is unresolved. The V gene lost 4 bases and the J gene lost 4 bases, with 2 bases spanning the gap. Looked up from germline, CDR1 is GTSNPN and CDR2 is SVGIG (reference sequence). This CDR3 has 11 residues. The CDR3: CAWTGANVLTF. The CDR3 DNA reads TGTGCCTGGACGGGGGCCAACGTCCTGACTTTC.

This clone occurred once. The rearrangement links TRBV29-1 to TRBJ2-5; D not certain. This CDR3 spans 14 amino acids. Germline CDR1 is SQVTM and CDR2 is ANQGSEA. Trimming removed 3 bases at V and 5 bases at J, with 16 bases between. DNA of the CDR3: TGCAGCGTTGATCTTCTAACCTCCGGGGAGACCCAGTACTTC. Its protein product is CSVDLLTSGETQYF.

This chain connects TRBV18 to TRBJ2-2; D might be TRBD1 or TRBD2, each matching 5 bases. Trimming removed 6 bases from V and 3 bases from J, with 14 bases in between. The V gene's germline CDR1 is KGHSH and CDR2 LQKENI. The CDR3 loop spans 15 amino acids. Here the CDR3 reads CASSPLGDDTGELFF. The CDR3 DNA follows: TGTGCCAGCTCCCCATTGGGGGACGACACCGGGGAGCTGTTTTTT. The full variable domain, in which reference TRBV18 and TRBJ2-2 provide the parts outside the CDR3, is NAGVMQNPRHLVRRRGQEARLRCSPMKGHSHVYWYRQLPEEGLKFMVYLQKENIIDESGMPKERFSAEFPKEGPSILRIQQVVRGDSAAYFCASSPLGDDTGELFFGEGSRLTVL.

Written as DNA, the CDR3 is TGTGCCAGCAGCTCCACGGGGAAGGAAAAACTGTTTTTT. Translating it yields CASSSTGKEKLFF. The rearrangement links TRBV7-9 to TRBJ1-4; D gene uncertain. V was pared by 4 bases and J by 8 bases, with 11 bases between. The CDR3 contains 13 residues. Germline V gene data show CDR1 as SEHNR and CDR2 as FQNEAQ (reference sequence). The full variable domain, its missing parts supplied by reference TRBV7-9 and TRBJ1-4, is DTGVSQNPRHKITKRGQNVTFRCDPISEHNRLYWYRQTLGQGPEFLTYFQNEAQLEKSRLLSDRFSAERPKGSFSTLEIQRTEQGDSAMYLCASSSTGKEKLFFGSGTQLSVL.

This sequence joins TRBV30 and TRBJ1-2; weak D call: TRBD1 (6 bases). This CDR3 region has 15 residues. Germline V gene sequence: CDR1 GTSNPN, CDR2 SVGIG (reference sequence). V lost 2 bases to trimming and J lost 4 bases, with 17 bases between them. Here the CDR3 DNA reads TGTGCCTGGAGTAAATCCGGGGGGGCGGGCTATGGCTACACCTTC. Amino acid sequence: CAWSKSGGAGYGYTF.

The chain couples TRBV28 to TRBJ1-2, with D maybe TRBD1 (6 bases). This CDR3 spans 16 amino acids. V was shortened by 5 bases and J by 7 bases, with 23 bases between the two germline ends. The germline V gene has CDR1 MDHEN and CDR2 SYDVKM. The CDR3 spells CASSQTSPGQITGYTF. The CDR3 DNA follows: TGTGCCAGCAGTCAGACCTCCCCCGGACAGATCACTGGCTACACCTTC.

The genes are TRBV18 and TRBJ1-1; D unresolved. V lost 8 bases to trimming and J lost 4 bases, with 14 bases between them. The V gene's germline CDR1 is KGHSH and CDR2 LQKENI. This CDR3 spans 13 amino acids. The CDR3 DNA is TGTGCCAGCGCCGCGGGCAGTCCCACTGAAGCTTTCTTT. It codes for CASAAGSPTEAFF.

The genes are TRBV7-8 and TRBJ1-6; TRBD1 is a possible D gene (6 bases). This CDR3 contains 14 residues. Germline CDR1 reads SGHVS; CDR2 reads FQNEAQ. V was clipped by 4 bases and J by 8 bases, with 12 bases between them. The CDR3 loop is CASSSGHWDSPLHF. The CDR3 coding sequence is TGTGCCAGCAGCTCGGGACATTGGGATTCACCCCTCCACTTT.

V gene TRBV10-3 combines with J gene TRBJ1-5; 8 bases line up with TRBD1. The CDR3 extends over 16 amino acids. From germline, CDR1 is ENHRY and CDR2 SYGVKD. V was clipped by 1 base and J by 0 bases; unmatched bases: 2. CDR3 loop: CAISEWDRNSNQPQHF. In DNA form, the CDR3 reads TGTGCCATCAGTGAGTGGGACAGGAATAGCAATCAGCCCCAGCATTTT.

CDR3 sequence: CSVGGVMNTEAFF. In nucleotides, the CDR3 is TGCAGCGTTGGAGGGGTCATGAACACTGAAGCTTTCTTT. The chain employs TRBV29-1 and TRBJ1-1, with a tentative D call TRBD1 (5 bases). This CDR3 has 13 amino acids. Trimming removed 4 bases at V and 0 bases at J, with 9 bases between. CDR1 is SQVTM and CDR2 is ANQGSEA in the germline V gene. Complete variable domain (other parts from reference TRBV29-1 and TRBJ1-1): SAVISQKPSRDICQRGTSLTIQCQVDSQVTMMFWYRQQPGQSLTLIATANQGSEATYESGFVIDKFPISRPNLTFSTLTVSNMSPEDSSIYLCSVGGVMNTEAFFGQGTRLTVV.